The clone carrying this T cell receptor beta chain has just a few counts. Sequenced by immunoSEQ multiplex PCR; TCRdb stores in-frame clones only, minus some. Here the sample spans 130,000 or so clones, around 83% being singletons. This sample is drawn from a study of blood T cell repertoires in COVID-19. Study-level information: PBMCs, B-cell-depleted T cells, or T cells were the source of the cDNA or gDNA that made up the material.

With 1 base clipped from V and 11 bases from J, the junction kept 6 bases outside the gene matches. The CDR3 runs 13 residues. Germline loops: CDR1 LGHDT, CDR2 YNNKEL (reference sequence). This clonotype was obtained from a woman in her thirties who had recovered from COVID-19. The sample consisted of PBMCs or T cells enriched from blood (not recorded which). The chain is built from TRBV3-1 (or the pseudogene TRBV3-2) and TRBJ2-7; 9 nucleotides match TRBD1. CDR3 DNA sequence: TGTGCCAGCAGCCAAGCCCGACAGGGGGTAAAGTACTTC. Protein product: CASSQARQGVKYF.